The T cell receptor beta chain under discussion was sequenced for a study of regulatory T cells in long-lasting Graves disease. The overall study: More than 5 years of antithyroid drugs with positive TSH receptor antibodies defined persistent Graves' disease. Notes on the study in general: Persistent patients shared some 2,900 public clonotypes among themselves. Newly diagnosed patients shared fewer, at roughly 970. TRBV28, TRBJ1-2 and TRBJ2-5 were favored in persistent disease.

Per the germline V gene, CDR1 is SNHLY and CDR2 is FYNNEI. Trimming took 7 bases from V and 0 from J, leaving 13 bases between them. The length of the CDR3 is 16 residues. According to the study, TCR beta libraries were built with iRepertoire HTBI primers and CDR3-region Arm-PCR. MiXCR, run by TCRdb on the multiplex PCR reads, gives a single entry per CDR3 protein. This table has around 400,000 distinct CDR3 sequences, about 20% appearing once. This clonotype was seen at least ten times. The antigen is unknown. The time point was: persistent/refractory GD, antithyroid drugs over 5 years with positive TRAb. Following extraction of RNA from PBMCs, that RNA was used to make the TCR library. A blood draw put around 9 milliliters of peripheral blood into EDTA tubes.

The specimen comprised peripheral blood mononuclear cells (PBMCs), sampled when the disease was refractory, from a patient treated with antithyroid drugs. The source of this sequence is a female donor with Graves disease. V is TRBV2 and J is TRBJ1-6; D unclear. DNA for the CDR3: TGTGCCAGCAAGAGCATTAGCAGCTCCTATAATTCACCCCTCCACTTT. The encoded protein is CASKSISSSYNSPLHF.